Listed here are 29 T cell receptor beta chains from one sample, sequenced in a study of T cells in women clearing cervical HPV infection. Profiled with immunoSEQ multiplex PCR; TCRdb holds only in-frame clones, not every one. This sample's table has around 16,000 clones. The specimen was blood buffy coat. The receptors here all came from a woman between 18 and 75 years old with a cervical HPV16 infection that either progressed to CIN3+ or cleared (not recorded which).

About this clone itself: The observed sequence ends 3 residues before the CDR3 terminus, with the missing tail filled in from the germline J gene. This chain uses TRBV20-1 with TRBJ2-3; 13 bases line up with TRBD2. CDR1 is DFQATT and CDR2 is SNEGSKA in the germline V gene (reference sequence). This CDR3 spans 15 amino acids. The CDR3 spells CSASGTSGDQETQYF. The sequenced part of the CDR3 DNA is TGCAGTGCTAGTGGGACTAGCGGGGACCAAGAGACG.

The CDR3 spells CASSPKGLRGPEAFF. The DNA read from the CDR3 is TGTGCCAGCTCACCCAAGGGACTCCGAGGACCTGAA. The rearrangement links TRBV18 to TRBJ1-1, with a weak D call TRBD1 (5 bases). The CDR3 end lies 3 residues beyond the end of the read and is filled in from the germline J gene. From germline, CDR1 is KGHSH and CDR2 LQKENI. This CDR3 has 15 residues. Trimming took off 3 bases at V and 6 bases at J, with 17 bases between the two ends.

On this clone: The missing CDR3 end, 3 residues past where the read stops, is filled in from the germline J gene. The chain employs TRBV12-3 or TRBV12-4 and TRBJ2-3, with D possibly matching TRBD2 (6 bases). This CDR3 region has 15 residues. With 7 bases removed from V and 2 bases from J, the gap between germline ends came to 16 bases. This chain's CDR3 is CASNIPGLYTDTQYF. CDR3 DNA, as far as it was read: TGTGCCAGCAATATCCCGGGACTGTACACAGATACG.

On this clone: The read ends 3 residues early relative to the CDR3; the germline J gene fills the gap. The chain is built from TRBV7-7 and TRBJ2-3, with 7 nucleotides matching TRBD1. There are 14 residues in the CDR3. Germline CDR1 reads SSHAT; CDR2 reads FNYEAQ (reference sequence). The CDR3 bases that were read are TGTGCCAGCAGCTTAGGACAGGGCGGGCAGACG. This gives the protein CASSLGQGGQT. The CDR3 in its entirety is CASSLGQGGQTQYF.

With regard to this clone: Read coverage stops 3 residues before the CDR3 terminus; the germline J gene supplies the remainder. V gene TRBV18 combines with J gene TRBJ1-1; no reliable D call. With 5 bases removed from V and 4 bases from J, the gap between germline ends came to 14 bases. This CDR3 contains 14 residues. Germline values: CDR1 KGHSH, CDR2 LQKENI. CDR3 loop: CASSNLRVATEAFF. The CDR3 bases that were read are TGTGCCAGCTCAAACCTCCGGGTTGCCACTGAA.

As for this clone: The read stops 3 residues short of the end of the CDR3; the missing end is completed from the germline J gene. The chain couples TRBV2 to TRBJ2-7, with D possibly being TRBD2 (6 bases). The CDR3 sequence is 14 residues long. Trimming removed 6 bases from V and 4 bases from J, with 16 bases in between. In germline, CDR1 is SNHLY, CDR2 FYNNEI. CDR3 sequence reads: CASRSGGMNYEQYF. The covered CDR3 bases are TGTGCCAGCAGAAGTGGGGGGATGAATTACGAG. The complete variable domain, with remaining parts taken from reference TRBV2 and TRBJ2-7, reads EPEVTQTPSHQVTQMGQEVILRCVPISNHLYFYWYRQILGQKVEFLVSFYNNEISEKSEIFDDQFSVERPDGSNFTLKIRSTKLEDSAMYFCASRSGGMNYEQYFGPGTRLTVT.

On this clone: The read terminates 3 residues ahead of where the CDR3 ends, so the germline J gene completes it. The chain links TRBV19 to TRBJ1-6; maybe TRBD1 (5 bases). Germline CDR1 and CDR2: LNHDA and SQIVND (reference sequence). With 8 bases removed from V and 6 bases from J, the gap between germline ends came to 11 bases. The length of the CDR3 is 13 residues. CDR3 DNA, as far as it was read: TGTGCCAGTCAGGACAACTTTAATTCACCC. Translated, it gives CASQDNFNSP. The whole CDR3 is CASQDNFNSPLHF. Filled out from reference TRBV19 and TRBJ1-6, the complete variable domain reads DGGITQSPKYLFRKEGQNVTLSCEQNLNHDAMYWYRQDPGQGLRLIYYSQIVNDFQKGDIAEGYSVSREKKESFPLTVTSAQKNPTAFYLCASQDNFNSPLHFGNGTRLTVT.

As regards this clone: The observed sequence ends 3 residues before the CDR3 terminus, with the missing tail filled in from the germline J gene. This rearrangement joins TRBV20-1 to TRBJ2-3, with TRBD1 matching 9 bases. The CDR3 spans 15 residues. Germline lookup yields CDR1 DFQATT and CDR2 SNEGSKA (reference sequence). CDR3 loop: CSAATGTGSQETQYF. CDR3 DNA, as far as it was read: TGCAGTGCTGCGACGGGGACAGGGTCTCAAGAGACG.

Measured by frequency, this clone is medium-sized. The read halts 3 residues ahead of the CDR3 end, with the missing end drawn from the germline J gene. This chain connects TRBV5-3 to TRBJ2-3, with D perhaps TRBD1 (6 bases). TRBV5-3 is placed among ORFs of uncertain function. The CDR3 is made up of 16 amino acids. V was clipped by 0 bases and J by 7 bases, with 18 bases between them. The CDR3: CARSLEGGVFPYTQYF. CDR3 DNA (partial): TGTGCCAGAAGCTTGGAAGGGGGTGTTTTCCCATATACG.

Details on this clone: The read ends 3 residues early relative to the CDR3; the germline J gene fills the gap. The gene calls are TRBV5-1 and TRBJ2-7; TRBD1 matches at 10 bases. After removal of 4 bases from V and 6 bases from J, the junction contained 4 bases not matched to a gene. Germline CDR1 is SGHRS and CDR2 is YFSETQ. The CDR3 contains 13 residues. The CDR3 protein is CASSPRTGGEQYF. Partial CDR3 DNA: TGCGCCAGCAGCCCCAGGACAGGGGGCGAG. Full variable domain (missing parts from reference TRBV5-1 and TRBJ2-7): KAGVTQTPRYLIKTRGQQVTLSCSPISGHRSVSWYQQTPGQGLQFLFEYFSETQRNKGNFPGRFSGRQFSNSRSEMNVSTLELGDSALYLCASSPRTGGEQYFGPGTRLTVT.

Comment on this clone: Sequencing ends 3 residues short of the CDR3 end; the germline J gene provides the rest. The V and J genes are TRBV19 and TRBJ1-5; TRBD1 matches 7 bases. Germline CDR1 and CDR2: LNHDA and SQIVND (reference sequence). The V segment lost 9 bases and the J segment 0 bases; nucleotides outside the gene matches: 11. The length of the CDR3 is 16 residues. CDR3: CASNMWTGYSNQPQHF. The CDR3 bases that were read are TGTGCCAGCAATATGTGGACAGGCTATAGCAATCAGCCC.

According to its frequency, this clone is medium-sized. The read ends 3 residues shy of where the CDR3 ends; the end is completed using the germline J gene. The rearrangement uses TRBV29-1 and TRBJ1-1, with TRBD1 matching over 7 bases. J lost 5 bases, V lost 7 bases, and 7 bases had no gene match. Germline V gene data show CDR1 as SQVTM and CDR2 as ANQGSEA. This CDR3 region has 12 residues. The CDR3 loop reads CSGQLQGTEAFF. CDR3 DNA (partial): TGCAGCGGGCAACTACAGGGGACTGAA.

Notes on this clone: The read finishes 3 residues shy of the CDR3 end, and the germline J gene is used to complete it. Other DNA sequences of this sample code for an identical CDR3. The chain links TRBV19 to TRBJ2-2; perhaps TRBD1 as D (5 bases). This CDR3 has 13 residues. Per germline, CDR1 LNHDA and CDR2 SQIVND (reference sequence). CDR3 bases read: TGTGCCAGTAGGGGATCTGGGGCCAACGTG. The encoded protein is CASRGSGANV. The complete CDR3 protein is CASRGSGANVLFF.

The sequenced part of the CDR3 DNA is TGTGCCAGCAGCTTACAGGACAGGGGTGTAGGC. Protein: CASSLQDRGVG. The complete CDR3 sequence is CASSLQDRGVGYTF. The V and J genes are TRBV7-8 and TRBJ1-2, with 9 positions matching TRBD1. The read ends 3 residues shy of where the CDR3 ends; the end is completed using the germline J gene. The CDR3 consists of 14 residues. Germline CDR1 SGHVS, CDR2 FQNEAQ.

As to this clone: The read gets to within 3 residues of the CDR3 end, and the germline J gene fills in the rest. The rearrangement uses TRBV20-1 and TRBJ2-5; no firm D call. The CDR3 totals 14 residues. Germline loops: CDR1 DFQATT, CDR2 SNEGSKA (reference sequence). V was pared by 4 bases and J by 5 bases, with 17 bases between. The sequenced CDR3 bases are TGCAGTGCTATCCTACCCCCTAGTCTTGAGACC. Protein sequence: CSAILPPSLET. The CDR3 reads in full as CSAILPPSLETQYF.

Details on this clone: Read coverage stops 3 residues before the CDR3 terminus; the germline J gene supplies the remainder. The rearrangement links TRBV20-1 to TRBJ1-2, with 10 bases fitting TRBD1. V lost 4 bases and J lost 2; bases outside the gene matches: 10. The CDR3 sequence is 16 residues long. Germline V CDR1 and CDR2: DFQATT, SNEGSKA (reference sequence). CDR3 in amino acids: CSATKTPGQGNYGYTF. Partial CDR3 DNA: TGCAGTGCTACTAAAACCCCGGGACAGGGGAACTATGGC.

The part of the CDR3 DNA that was read is TGTGCCAGCAGCCAAGACAGGGGGCGTCCACCC. It yields the protein CASSQDRGRPP. The entire CDR3 reads CASSQDRGRPPLHF. The rearrangement uses TRBV14 and TRBJ1-6; the match to TRBD1 covers 8 bases. Read sequence stops 3 residues before the CDR3 end, and the germline J gene provides the missing end. V lost 0 bases and J lost 11; bases outside the gene matches: 3. The germline V gene has CDR1 SGHDN and CDR2 FVKESK. This CDR3 has 14 residues.

By frequency, this clone registers medium-sized (0.01 to 0.1%). The missing CDR3 end, 3 residues past where the read stops, is filled in from the germline J gene. The rearrangement uses TRBV18 and TRBJ1-2, with 7 bases matching TRBD1. Germline trimming cut 2 bases from V and 4 bases from J; bases unmatched to any gene: 16. This CDR3 comprises 18 residues. Germline V gene lookup returns CDR1 KGHSH and CDR2 LQKENI. CDR3 residues: CASSPNQRFRDSAYGYTF. The sequenced CDR3 bases are TGTGCCAGCTCACCAAATCAGAGATTCAGGGACAGTGCCTATGGC.

Of note for this clone: The observed sequence ends 3 residues before the CDR3 terminus, with the missing tail filled in from the germline J gene. This chain joins TRBV7-2 and TRBJ1-5; tentative D call: TRBD1 (6 bases). Germline V gives CDR1 SGHTA, CDR2 FQGNSA. This CDR3 has 15 amino acids. V was cut by 5 bases and J by 6 bases, with 17 bases left in between. The CDR3 DNA, read in part, is TGTGCCAGCAGCACACAGGGTGCGGCAGGTCAGCCC. This codes for CASSTQGAAGQP. The full CDR3 is CASSTQGAAGQPQHF.

In the case of this clone: Read data end 3 residues before the CDR3 end; the end is taken from the germline J gene. The chain links TRBV5-1 to TRBJ2-3, with a possible D match to TRBD1 (8 bases). Germline CDR1 SGHRS, CDR2 YFSETQ. The CDR3 runs to 15 residues. The part of the CDR3 DNA that was read is TGCGCCAGCAGCCAACAGGGGGGGCCCAATCAGCCG. It is translated as CASSQQGGPNQP. The CDR3 as a whole reads CASSQQGGPNQPQYF. Based on the CDR3 plus reference TRBV5-1 and TRBJ2-3, the full variable domain is KAGVTQTPRYLIKTRGQQVTLSCSPISGHRSVSWYQQTPGQGLQFLFEYFSETQRNKGNFPGRFSGRQFSNSRSEMNVSTLELGDSALYLCASSQQGGPNQPQYFGPGTRLTVL.

About this clone itself: The CDR3 goes on 3 residues after the read ends, and that part is filled in from the germline J gene. The chain recombines TRBV2 with TRBJ2-5, with D maybe TRBD1 (5 bases). V shed 6 bases and J shed 7 bases, with 15 bases lying between them. The length of the CDR3 is 13 residues. Germline V gene sequence: CDR1 SNHLY, CDR2 FYNNEI. The part of the CDR3 DNA that was read is TGTGCCAGCAGAGGGGATTTTGTGGGGACC. Residues: CASRGDFVGT. The whole CDR3 is CASRGDFVGTQYF.

In regard to this clone: The read stops 3 residues short of the end of the CDR3; the missing end is completed from the germline J gene. The chain employs TRBV29-1 and TRBJ2-2; 8 nucleotides match TRBD1. The CDR3 covers 14 residues. Germline assignment: CDR1 SQVTM and CDR2 ANQGSEA. The CDR3 sequence: CSVARQGSNEKLFF. Partial CDR3 DNA: TGCAGCGTTGCGCGACAGGGGTCTAATGAAAAG.

In regard to this clone: The missing CDR3 end, 3 residues past where the read stops, is filled in from the germline J gene. This chain joins TRBV7-2 and TRBJ2-1; D is possibly TRBD1 (7 bases). Germline CDR1 is SGHTA and CDR2 is FQGNSA. The V and J ends lost 6 bases and 5 bases respectively, with 14 bases between them. This CDR3 has 14 amino acids. The CDR3 protein is CASSRQGLDNEQFF. CDR3 bases read: TGTGCCAGCAGTCGACAGGGACTTGACAATGAG.

A note on this clone: The read stops 3 residues short of the end of the CDR3; the missing end is completed from the germline J gene. The J gene is TRBJ1-2, the V gene TRBV19; TRBD1 agrees at 7 bases. With 7 bases clipped from V and 7 bases from J, the junction kept 18 bases outside the gene matches. Germline V gene sequence: CDR1 LNHDA, CDR2 SQIVND (reference sequence). The length of the CDR3 is 16 residues. CDR3 in amino acids: CASIRTTWDSGGGYTF. The CDR3 bases that were read are TGTGCCAGTATTAGGACCACCTGGGACAGTGGAGGTGGC. The whole variable domain, remainder taken from reference TRBV19 and TRBJ1-2, is DGGITQSPKYLFRKEGQNVTLSCEQNLNHDAMYWYRQDPGQGLRLIYYSQIVNDFQKGDIAEGYSVSREKKESFPLTVTSAQKNPTAFYLCASIRTTWDSGGGYTFGSGTRLTVV.

The CDR3 DNA, read in part, is TGTGCCATTGCTACTTCTGACAGGTCCTATGGC. This gives the protein CAIATSDRSYG. The full CDR3 sequence reads CAIATSDRSYGYTF. The chain recombines TRBV10-3 with TRBJ1-2; D is possibly TRBD1 (6 bases). The sequence runs out 3 residues before the end of the CDR3; the remainder is reconstructed from the germline J gene. The ends were cut back, 9 bases at V and 4 bases at J, with 18 bases in the middle. The germline gives CDR1 ENHRY, CDR2 SYGVKD. The CDR3 covers 14 residues.

As to this clone: The read falls 3 residues short of the CDR3 end, and the missing part is taken from the germline J gene. The chain couples TRBV7-2 to TRBJ2-7, with D tentatively TRBD1 (5 bases). This CDR3 has 13 residues. The V and J ends lost 5 bases and 2 bases respectively, with 10 bases between them. Germline lookup yields CDR1 SGHTA and CDR2 FQGNSA. The part of the CDR3 DNA that was read is TGTGCCAGCAGCCCCTCGACAGCCTACGAG. Translation gives CASSPSTAYE. Given in full, the CDR3 is CASSPSTAYEQYF. Together with reference TRBV7-2 and TRBJ2-7, the CDR3 gives the full variable domain: GAGVSQSPSNKVTEKGKDVELRCDPISGHTALYWYRQSLGQGLEFLIYFQGNSAPDKSGLPSDRFSAERTGGSVSTLTIQRTQQEDSAVYLCASSPSTAYEQYFGPGTRLTVT.

A note on this clone: The read gets to within 3 residues of the CDR3 end, and the germline J gene fills in the rest. J is TRBJ1-2 and V is TRBV29-1, with D maybe TRBD1 (5 bases). This CDR3 is 14 amino acids long. V was clipped by 1 base and J by 6 bases, with 15 bases between them. CDR1 SQVTM and CDR2 ANQGSEA come from the germline V gene. The DNA read from the CDR3 is TGCAGCGTTGAAGCAACAGGACGGCTCGATGGC. It yields the protein CSVEATGRLDG. The whole CDR3 is CSVEATGRLDGYTF. Using reference TRBV29-1 and TRBJ1-2 for the parts outside the CDR3, the full variable domain is SAVISQKPSRDICQRGTSLTIQCQVDSQVTMMFWYRQQPGQSLTLIATANQGSEATYESGFVIDKFPISRPNLTFSTLTVSNMSPEDSSIYLCSVEATGRLDGYTFGSGTRLTVV.

As regards this clone: The CDR3 is cut off 3 residues early in the read; its end comes from the germline J gene. The chain is built from TRBV19 and TRBJ2-2; 8 bases align to TRBD2. Germline loops: CDR1 LNHDA, CDR2 SQIVND (reference sequence). V lost 3 bases to trimming and J lost 5 bases; unmatched junction nucleotides: 8. This CDR3 has 16 residues. CDR3 bases read: TGTGCCAGTAGTATTCTGAGCGGGAGAGGAACCGGGGAG. Amino acid sequence: CASSILSGRGTGE. The entire CDR3 reads CASSILSGRGTGELFF.

For this clone: The read terminates 3 residues before the CDR3 end, so the remaining end is supplied by the germline J gene. This rearrangement joins TRBV7-2 to TRBJ2-7; D might be TRBD1 (5 bases). Germline CDR1 SGHTA, CDR2 FQGNSA. V lost 2 bases and J lost 3, with 5 bases in between. The CDR3 loop spans 12 amino acids. The CDR3 sequence is CASSLRGYEQYF. The covered CDR3 bases are TGTGCCAGCAGCTTAAGGGGCTACGAG.